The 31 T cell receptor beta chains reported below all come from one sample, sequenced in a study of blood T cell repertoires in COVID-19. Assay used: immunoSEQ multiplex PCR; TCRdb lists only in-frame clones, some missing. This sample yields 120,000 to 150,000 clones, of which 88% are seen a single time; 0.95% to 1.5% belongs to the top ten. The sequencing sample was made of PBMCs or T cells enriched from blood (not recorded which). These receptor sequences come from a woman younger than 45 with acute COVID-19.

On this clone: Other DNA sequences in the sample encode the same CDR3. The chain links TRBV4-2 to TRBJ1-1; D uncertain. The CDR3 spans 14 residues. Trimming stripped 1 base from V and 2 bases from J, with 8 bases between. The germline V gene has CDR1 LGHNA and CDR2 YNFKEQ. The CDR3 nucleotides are TGTGCCAGCAGCCAAGCCCCGGGAAACACTGAAGCTTTCTTT. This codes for CASSQAPGNTEAFF.

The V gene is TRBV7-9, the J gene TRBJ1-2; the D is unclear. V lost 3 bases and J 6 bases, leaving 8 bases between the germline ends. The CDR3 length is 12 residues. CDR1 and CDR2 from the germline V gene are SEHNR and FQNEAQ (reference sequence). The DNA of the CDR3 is TGTGCCAGCAGCTTTCCGGTTGATGGCTACACCTTC. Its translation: CASSFPVDGYTF.

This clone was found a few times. CDR3 DNA sequence: TGTGCCAGCAGCCCCTGGACTAGCGGGAGAGGCGAGCAGTACTTC. Protein sequence: CASSPWTSGRGEQYF. The chain has TRBV5-4 and TRBJ2-7; 13 bases are shared with TRBD2. CDR1 is SGHNT and CDR2 is YYREEE in the germline V gene (reference sequence). The CDR3 runs 15 residues. V shed 4 bases and J 6 bases; nucleotides not matched to a gene: 7.

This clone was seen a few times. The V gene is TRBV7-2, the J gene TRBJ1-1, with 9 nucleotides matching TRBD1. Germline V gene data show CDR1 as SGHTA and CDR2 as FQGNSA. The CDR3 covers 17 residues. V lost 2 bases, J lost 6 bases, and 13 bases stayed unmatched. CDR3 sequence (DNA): TGTGCCAGCAGCTTATGGGGCCCGGGACAGGGTTACGCTGAAGCTTTCTTT. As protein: CASSLWGPGQGYAEAFF.

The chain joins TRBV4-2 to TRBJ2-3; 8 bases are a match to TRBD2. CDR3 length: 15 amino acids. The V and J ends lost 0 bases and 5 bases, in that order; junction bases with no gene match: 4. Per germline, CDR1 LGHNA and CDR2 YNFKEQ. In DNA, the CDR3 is TGTGCCAGCAGCCAAGAAGCGGGAGTCGGAGATACGCAGTATTTT. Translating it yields CASSQEAGVGDTQYF.

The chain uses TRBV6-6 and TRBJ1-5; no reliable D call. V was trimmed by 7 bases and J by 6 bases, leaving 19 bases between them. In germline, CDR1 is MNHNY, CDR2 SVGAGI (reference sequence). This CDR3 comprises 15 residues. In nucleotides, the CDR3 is TGTGCCAGCACTGGGTACCAGGTATCTGGTCAGCCCCAGCATTTT. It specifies CASTGYQVSGQPQHF.

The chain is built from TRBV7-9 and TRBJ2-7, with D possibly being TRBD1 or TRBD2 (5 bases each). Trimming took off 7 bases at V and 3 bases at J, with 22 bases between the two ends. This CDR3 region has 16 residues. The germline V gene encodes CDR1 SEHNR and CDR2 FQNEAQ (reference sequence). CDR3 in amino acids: CASTTRSDSLRYEQYF. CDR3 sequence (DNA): TGTGCCAGCACCACTAGATCTGACAGCCTTCGCTACGAGCAGTACTTC.

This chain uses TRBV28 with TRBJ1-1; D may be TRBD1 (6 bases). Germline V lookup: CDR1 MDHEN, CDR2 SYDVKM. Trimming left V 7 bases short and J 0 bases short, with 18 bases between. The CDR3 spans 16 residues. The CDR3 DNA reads TGTGCCAGCAATTGGGACACCCGGGGTCTGAACACTGAAGCTTTCTTT. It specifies CASNWDTRGLNTEAFF.

The DNA for the CDR3 is TGTGCCACCAGTGATGTCGCTAGTTCCAATGAGCAGTTCTTC. Its protein is CATSDVASSNEQFF. The chain couples TRBV24-1 to TRBJ2-1; D remains unclear. Trimming left V 3 bases short and J 6 bases short, with 11 bases between. Germline V gives CDR1 KGHDR, CDR2 SFDVKD. The CDR3 extends over 14 amino acids.

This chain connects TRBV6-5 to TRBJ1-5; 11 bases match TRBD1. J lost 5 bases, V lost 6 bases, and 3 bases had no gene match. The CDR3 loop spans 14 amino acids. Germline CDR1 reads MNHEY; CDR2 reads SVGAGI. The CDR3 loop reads CASRAGQGDQPQHF. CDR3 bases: TGTGCCAGCAGGGCGGGACAGGGGGATCAGCCCCAGCATTTT.

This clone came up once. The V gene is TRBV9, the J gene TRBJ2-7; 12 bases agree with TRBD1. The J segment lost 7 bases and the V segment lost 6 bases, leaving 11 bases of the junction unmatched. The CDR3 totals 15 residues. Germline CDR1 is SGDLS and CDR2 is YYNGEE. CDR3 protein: CASTLSGTGGQEQYF. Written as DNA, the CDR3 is TGTGCCAGCACCCTAAGCGGGACAGGGGGCCAAGAGCAGTACTTC.

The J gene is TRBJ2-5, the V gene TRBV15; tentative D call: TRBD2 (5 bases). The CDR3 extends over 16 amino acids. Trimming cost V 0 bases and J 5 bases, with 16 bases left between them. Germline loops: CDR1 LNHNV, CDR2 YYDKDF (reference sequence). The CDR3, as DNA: TGTGCCACCAGCAGAGATACGAATGGGGAGTGGGAGACCCAGTACTTC. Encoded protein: CATSRDTNGEWETQYF.

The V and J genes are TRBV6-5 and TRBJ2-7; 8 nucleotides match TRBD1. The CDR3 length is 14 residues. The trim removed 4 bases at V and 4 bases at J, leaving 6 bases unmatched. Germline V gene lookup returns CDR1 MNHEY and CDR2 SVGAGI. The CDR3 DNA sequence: TGTGCCAGCAGTTCTACAGGGGGTCTGTACGAGCAGTACTTC. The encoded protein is CASSSTGGLYEQYF.

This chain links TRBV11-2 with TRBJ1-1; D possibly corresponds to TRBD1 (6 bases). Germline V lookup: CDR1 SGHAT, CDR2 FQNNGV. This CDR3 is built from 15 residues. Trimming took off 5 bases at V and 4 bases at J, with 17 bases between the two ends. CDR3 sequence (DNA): TGTGCCAGCAGCGTAACTACAGGGAAAGTCACTGAAGCTTTCTTT. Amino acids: CASSVTTGKVTEAFF.

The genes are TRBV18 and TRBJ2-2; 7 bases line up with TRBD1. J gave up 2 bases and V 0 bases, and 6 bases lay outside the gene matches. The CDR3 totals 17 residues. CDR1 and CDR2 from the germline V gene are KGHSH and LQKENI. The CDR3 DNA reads TGTGCCAGCTCACCACCCAACAGGGGCGCCAACACCGGGGAGCTGTTTTTT. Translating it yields CASSPPNRGANTGELFF.

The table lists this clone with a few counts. The CDR3 is CASSLGRPPETQYF. The DNA for the CDR3 is TGTGCCAGCAGCTTAGGCAGGCCCCCAGAGACCCAGTACTTC. This chain uses TRBV7-3 with TRBJ2-5, with D hard to call. Per the germline V gene, CDR1 is SGHTA and CDR2 is FQGTGA. V lost 2 bases and J 4 bases, leaving 11 bases between the germline ends. CDR3 size: 14 residues.

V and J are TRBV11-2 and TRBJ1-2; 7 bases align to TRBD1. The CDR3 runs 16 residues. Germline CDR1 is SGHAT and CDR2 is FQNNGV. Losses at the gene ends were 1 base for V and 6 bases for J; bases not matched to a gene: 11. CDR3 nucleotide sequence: TGTGCCAGCAGCTTAGTTCGGACAGGCGTCGTAGATGGCTACACCTTC. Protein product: CASSLVRTGVVDGYTF.

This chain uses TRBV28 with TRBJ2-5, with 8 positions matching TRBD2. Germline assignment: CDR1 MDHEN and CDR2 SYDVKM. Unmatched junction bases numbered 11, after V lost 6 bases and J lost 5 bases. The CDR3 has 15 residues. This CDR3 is CASRPGRAFRETQYF. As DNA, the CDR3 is TGTGCCAGCAGGCCCGGGAGGGCCTTTCGGGAGACCCAGTACTTC.

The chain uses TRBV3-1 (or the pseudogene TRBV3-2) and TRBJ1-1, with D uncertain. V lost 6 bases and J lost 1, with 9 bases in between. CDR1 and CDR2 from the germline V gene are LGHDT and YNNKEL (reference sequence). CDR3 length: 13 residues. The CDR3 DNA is TGTGCCAGCAGGATCAAGCCGAACACTGAAGCTTTCTTT. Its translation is CASRIKPNTEAFF.

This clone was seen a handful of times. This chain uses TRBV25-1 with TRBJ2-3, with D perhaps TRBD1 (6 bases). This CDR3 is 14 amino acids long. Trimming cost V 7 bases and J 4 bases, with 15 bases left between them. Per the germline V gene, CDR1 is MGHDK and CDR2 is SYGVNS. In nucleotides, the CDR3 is TGTGCCAGCAATCCGACAGGCTCGGCAGATACGCAGTATTTT. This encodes CASNPTGSADTQYF. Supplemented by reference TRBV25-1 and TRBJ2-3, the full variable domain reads EADIYQTPRYLVIGTGKKITLECSQTMGHDKMYWYQQDPGMELHLIHYSYGVNSTEKGDLSSESTVSRIRTEHFPLTLESARPSHTSQYLCASNPTGSADTQYFGPGTRLTVL.

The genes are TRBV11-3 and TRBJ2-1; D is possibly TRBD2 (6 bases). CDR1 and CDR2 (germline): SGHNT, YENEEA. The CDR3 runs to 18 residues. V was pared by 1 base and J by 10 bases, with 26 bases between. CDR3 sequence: CASSLGPGAELVAGEQFF. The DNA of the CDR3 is TGTGCCAGCAGCTTAGGACCGGGAGCCGAACTAGTTGCAGGCGAGCAGTTCTTC.

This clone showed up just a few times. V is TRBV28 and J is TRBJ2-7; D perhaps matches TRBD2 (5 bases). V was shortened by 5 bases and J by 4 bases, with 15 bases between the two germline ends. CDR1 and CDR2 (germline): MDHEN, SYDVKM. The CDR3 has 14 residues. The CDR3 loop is CASSAFSLAYEQYF. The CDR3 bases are TGTGCCAGCAGTGCCTTTAGTCTAGCTTACGAGCAGTACTTC.

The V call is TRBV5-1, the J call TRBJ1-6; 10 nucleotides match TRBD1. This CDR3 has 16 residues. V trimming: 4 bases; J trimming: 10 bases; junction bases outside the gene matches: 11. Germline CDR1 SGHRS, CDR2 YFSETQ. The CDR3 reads CASSTETGGFGSPLHF. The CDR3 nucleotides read TGCGCCAGCAGCACCGAGACAGGGGGCTTTGGGTCACCCCTCCACTTT.

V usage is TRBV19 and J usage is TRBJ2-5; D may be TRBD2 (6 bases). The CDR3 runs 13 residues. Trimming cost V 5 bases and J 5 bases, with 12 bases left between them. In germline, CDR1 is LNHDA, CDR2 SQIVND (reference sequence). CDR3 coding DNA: TGTGCCAGTAGTGACAGCCGGGGGGAGACCCAGTACTTC. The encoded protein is CASSDSRGETQYF.

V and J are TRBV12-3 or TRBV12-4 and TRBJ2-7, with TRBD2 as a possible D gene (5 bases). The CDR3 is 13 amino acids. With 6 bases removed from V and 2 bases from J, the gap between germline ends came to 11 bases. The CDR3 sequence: CASSPSGTYEQYF. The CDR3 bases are TGTGCCAGCAGCCCGAGCGGAACCTACGAGCAGTACTTC.

CDR3 bases: TGTGCCAGTAGTCCCCGAGGAGGGGAACTCTATGGCTACACCTTC. Protein product: CASSPRGGELYGYTF. This chain uses TRBV19 with TRBJ1-2, with D maybe TRBD1 (5 bases). V gave up 5 bases and J gave up 4 bases, with 17 bases separating them. CDR3 length: 15 residues. Germline assignment: CDR1 LNHDA and CDR2 SQIVND (reference sequence).

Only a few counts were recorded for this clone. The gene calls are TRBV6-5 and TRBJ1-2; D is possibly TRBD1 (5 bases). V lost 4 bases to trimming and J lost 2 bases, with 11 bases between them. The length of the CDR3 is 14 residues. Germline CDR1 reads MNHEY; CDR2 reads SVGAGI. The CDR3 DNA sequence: TGTGCCAGCAGTTGGTTGGGGGGAAACTATGGCTACACCTTC. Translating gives CASSWLGGNYGYTF.

For the CDR3, the DNA is TGTGCCAGCAGCTCCCCGGGATCTGGAAACACCATATATTTT. Its protein product is CASSSPGSGNTIYF. This sequence joins TRBV6-2 or TRBV6-3 and TRBJ1-3; no firm D call. This CDR3 has 14 residues. Germline V gene lookup returns CDR1 MNHEY and CDR2 SVGEGT. Trimming cost V 6 bases and J 1 base, with 10 bases left between them.

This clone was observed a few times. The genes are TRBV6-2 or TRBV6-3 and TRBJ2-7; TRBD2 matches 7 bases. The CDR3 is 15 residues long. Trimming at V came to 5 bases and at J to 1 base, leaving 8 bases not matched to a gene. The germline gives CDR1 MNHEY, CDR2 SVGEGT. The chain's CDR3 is CASSPSLAASYEQYF. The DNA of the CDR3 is TGTGCCAGCAGTCCCTCCCTAGCGGCGTCCTACGAGCAGTACTTC.

The CDR3, as DNA: TGCGCCAGCAGTGAGTCGAAGCTAGCGGGAGGGTTTGGGTCCTACAATGAGCAGTTCTTC. This codes for CASSESKLAGGFGSYNEQFF. This chain joins TRBV10-2 and TRBJ2-1; 12 nucleotides agree with TRBD2. The CDR3 spans 20 residues. The germline gives CDR1 WSHSY, CDR2 SAAADI. The J segment lost 1 base and the V segment lost 0 bases, leaving 10 bases of the junction unmatched.

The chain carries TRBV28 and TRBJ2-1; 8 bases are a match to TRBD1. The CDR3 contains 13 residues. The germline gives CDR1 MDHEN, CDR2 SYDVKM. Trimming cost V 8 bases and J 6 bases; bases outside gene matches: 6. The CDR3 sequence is CASGQGYVNEQFF. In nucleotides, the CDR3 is TGTGCCAGCGGACAGGGTTACGTCAATGAGCAGTTCTTC.